The 20 T cell receptor beta chains presented below share a single source sample, sequenced in a study of low-dose radiotherapy and immunotherapy resistance in tumors. The time point here: before trial treatment. Priming of first-strand cDNA relied on TRAV- and TRBV-specific primers (covering alpha and beta chains). The authors ran around 20 PCR cycles to amplify TCRs with a constant-region primer and V-primer adapter. TCRdb ran MiXCR on the reads and lists one entry per CDR3 protein. Of about 60,000 distinct CDR3 sequences in the sample, 20% to 25% were seen once. Here the sequenced sample was PBMCs, taken before treatment. The receptors shown here come from a male donor with prostate cancer.

This chain uses TRBV7-9 with TRBJ1-5; 7 nucleotides line up with TRBD1. Trimming took 2 bases from V and 6 from J; bases not matched to a gene: 4. In germline, CDR1 is SEHNR, CDR2 FQNEAQ (reference sequence). The CDR3 covers 14 residues. The chain's CDR3 is CASSLRQGGQPQHF. CDR3 DNA: TGTGCCAGCAGCTTACGACAGGGAGGTCAGCCCCAGCATTTT.

A few counts support this clonotype. The chain links TRBV28 to TRBJ2-7, with 8 bases that match TRBD1. The V gene end was trimmed by 2 bases and the J gene end by 4 bases; junction bases not matched to a gene: 4. Per germline, CDR1 MDHEN and CDR2 SYDVKM. The CDR3 spans 14 residues. The chain's CDR3 is CASSLPGGRYEQYF. CDR3 nucleotides: TGTGCCAGCAGTTTACCAGGGGGCCGGTACGAGCAGTACTTC.

This clonotype was found many times. The chain carries TRBV10-3 and TRBJ2-4, with D possibly matching TRBD2 (7 bases). CDR1 ENHRY and CDR2 SYGVKD come from the germline V gene. This CDR3 contains 14 residues. V was clipped by 2 bases and J by 4 bases, with 9 bases between them. CDR3 DNA: TGTGCCATCAGTGAGGGGGGGGCGAAAAACATTCAGTACTTC. Translated: CAISEGGAKNIQYF.

This clonotype has at least ten counts. The chain couples TRBV20-1 to TRBJ1-5; a possible D gene is TRBD1 (6 bases). Per germline, CDR1 DFQATT and CDR2 SNEGSKA (reference sequence). This CDR3 is built from 17 residues. Between the trimmed V and J ends, which lost 5 bases and 1 base, there was a span of 21 bases. The CDR3 loop reads CSARAGLGRGSNQPQHF. The DNA for the CDR3 is TGCAGTGCTCGGGCTGGGCTGGGCAGGGGAAGCAATCAGCCCCAGCATTTT.

This clonotype was seen ten or more times. CDR3 nucleotides: TGTGCCACCCTGAGACAGGGGGCTATAAGCAATCAGCCCCAGCATTTT. Its translation is CATLRQGAISNQPQHF. The J gene is TRBJ1-5, the V gene TRBV19, with TRBD1 matching 10 bases. CDR1 is LNHDA and CDR2 is SQIVND in the germline V gene (reference sequence). The CDR3 runs to 16 residues. With V trimmed by 10 bases and J by 1 base, 10 bases remained unmatched.

Of note for this clonotype: A far larger clone is just one base off, so this is likely a read error. The gene calls are TRBV28 and TRBJ2-7, with D uncertain. The CDR3 is 15 amino acids. The V gene's germline CDR1 is MDHEN and CDR2 SYDVKM. Trimming took off 5 bases at V and 5 bases at J, with 19 bases between the two ends. The CDR3 loop is CASSDPRGETHEQYF. In nucleotides, the CDR3 is TGTGCCAGCAGTGACCCGAGAGGCGAGACCCACGAGCAGTACTTC. The whole variable domain, remainder taken from reference TRBV28 and TRBJ2-7, is DVKVTQSSRYLVKRTGEKVFLECVQDMDHENMFWYRQDPGLGLRLIYFSYDVKMKEKGDIPEGYSVSREKKERFSLILESASTNQTSMYLCASSDPRGETHEQYFGPGTRLTVT.

The chain carries TRBV4-3 and TRBJ2-7; D not certain. The CDR3 covers 13 residues. V lost 1 base and J 6 bases, leaving 10 bases between the germline ends. The V gene's germline CDR1 is LGHNA and CDR2 YSLEER. The CDR3 is CASSQVKSLEQYF. As DNA, the CDR3 is TGCGCCAGCAGCCAAGTTAAGTCCCTCGAGCAGTACTTC.

Comments on this clonotype: No DNA is shown, since the ends of the CDR3 on it are uncertain; the CDR3 is the one TCRdb lists. J is TRBJ2-2 and V is TRBV5-1. CDR1 is SGHRS and CDR2 is YFSETQ in the germline V gene. The CDR3 has 15 amino acids, counting both end residues. The CDR3 is CASTIDGNTGELFFF.

A remark on this clonotype: This likely reflects a read error, since a far larger clone is one base away. The DNA of the CDR3 is TGTGCCAGCAGCCTGCGGGGTCGCGGGAGGGGCACCGGGGAGCTGTTTTTT. Protein product: CASSLRGRGRGTGELFF. The chain links TRBV5-8 to TRBJ2-2, with 9 bases matching TRBD2. The CDR3 length is 17 residues. CDR1 is SGHTS and CDR2 is YDEGEE in the germline V gene. With V trimmed by 4 bases and J by 4 bases, 11 bases remained unmatched.

Ten or more counts support this clonotype. The V and J genes are TRBV29-1 and TRBJ2-7; tentative D call: TRBD1 (6 bases). The germline CDR1 and CDR2 sequences are SQVTM and ANQGSEA. The ends were cut back, 6 bases at V and 3 bases at J, with 18 bases in the middle. This CDR3 has 14 residues. DNA for the CDR3: TGCAGCGTCCTCACAGGGCGGTTGGGCTACGAGCAGTACTTC. It is translated as CSVLTGRLGYEQYF.

This clonotype was observed at least ten times. J is TRBJ1-4 and V is TRBV7-2; D remains ambiguous. Trimming took 1 base from V and 7 from J, leaving 4 bases between them. The length of the CDR3 is 12 residues. CDR1 and CDR2 from the germline V gene are SGHTA and FQGNSA. The CDR3 DNA is TGTGCCAGCAGCTTAGACGCTGAAAAACTGTTTTTT. Translating it yields CASSLDAEKLFF.

This rearrangement joins TRBV30 to TRBJ1-5; no clear D gene. CDR1 and CDR2 (germline): GTSNPN, SVGIG (reference sequence). V lost 0 bases to trimming and J lost 13 bases, with 25 bases between them. The CDR3 has 16 amino acids. The CDR3 here is CAWSVPRGYNQPQQHF. In DNA form, the CDR3 reads TGTGCCTGGAGTGTACCCCGAGGATACAATCAGCCCCAGCAGCATTTT.

This clonotype showed up many times. CDR3 protein: CATSRERWSPLHF. The CDR3 region has the DNA TGTGCCACCAGCAGGGAACGATGGTCACCCCTCCACTTT. This chain connects TRBV15 to TRBJ1-6; D gene ambiguous. Trimming shortened V by 3 bases and J by 10 bases, and 10 bases separated the two germline ends. The CDR3 is 13 residues long. Germline loops: CDR1 LNHNV, CDR2 YYDKDF (reference sequence).

Turning to this clonotype: One base separates it from a far larger clone, so it is likely a read error. The chain uses TRBV9 and TRBJ2-7, with 13 bases matching TRBD2. Germline V CDR1 and CDR2: SGDLS, YYNGEE. The CDR3 has 15 amino acids. J gave up 7 bases and V 0 bases, and 4 bases lay outside the gene matches. CDR3 region: CASSVGTSGGNEQYF. For the CDR3, the DNA is TGTGCCAGCAGCGTAGGGACTAGCGGGGGAAATGAGCAGTACTTC.

This clonotype was seen at least ten times. The chain links TRBV11-2 to TRBJ2-1, with 7 bases aligning to TRBD1. The CDR3 sequence is 15 residues long. The junction had 9 bases not matched to a gene; V was cut back by 6 bases and J by 4 bases. Germline-derived CDR1 and CDR2 are SGHAT and FQNNGV. The DNA of the CDR3 is TGTGCCAGCAGAAGACAGGGATTCGAATACAATGAGCAGTTCTTC. The encoded protein is CASRRQGFEYNEQFF. The variable domain in full, with the rest retrieved from reference TRBV11-2 and TRBJ2-1, is EAGVAQSPRYKIIEKRQSVAFWCNPISGHATLYWYQQILGQGPKLLIQFQNNGVVDDSQLPKDRFSAERLKGVDSTLKIQPAKLEDSAVYLCASRRQGFEYNEQFFGPGTRLTVL.

In nucleotides, the CDR3 is TGTGCCAGCAGTTTTTTCGAGGGGGACAGGGGCTACGAGCAGTACTTC. Protein sequence: CASSFFEGDRGYEQYF. The chain has TRBV28 and TRBJ2-7; TRBD1 matches at 10 bases. Germline-derived CDR1 and CDR2 are MDHEN and SYDVKM. V trimming: 3 bases; J trimming: 3 bases; junction bases outside the gene matches: 8. The CDR3 runs to 16 residues.

This clonotype was detected only once. A read error is the likely source, as a far larger clone sits one nucleotide away. The J gene is TRBJ2-5, the V gene TRBV7-6; the D gene is possibly TRBD1 (6 bases). This CDR3 is 13 amino acids long. Germline assignment: CDR1 SGHVS and CDR2 FNYEAQ. This chain's CDR3 is CASRTDSQKTQYF. The CDR3 region has the DNA TGTGCCAGCAGAACGGACAGCCAAAAGACCCAGTACTTC. Combining the CDR3 with reference TRBV7-6 and TRBJ2-5 gives the whole variable domain GAGVSQSPRYKVTKRGQDVALRCDPISGHVSLYWYRQALGQGPEFLTYFNYEAQQDKSGLPNDRFSAERPEGSISTLTIQRTEQRDSAMYRCASRTDSQKTQYFGPGTRLLVL.

This clonotype was seen many times. This chain links TRBV20-1 with TRBJ2-3; TRBD2 matches at 11 bases. The CDR3 has 16 residues. Germline V lookup: CDR1 DFQATT, CDR2 SNEGSKA (reference sequence). J gave up 0 bases and V 5 bases, and 7 bases lay outside the gene matches. CDR3 sequence reads: CSALTSGSPSTDTQYF. The CDR3 DNA is TGCAGTGCTCTTACTAGCGGGAGCCCTAGCACAGATACGCAGTATTTT.

About this clonotype itself: This likely reflects a read error, since a far larger clone is one base away. The V and J genes are TRBV5-5 and TRBJ2-7; no firm D call. Germline V gene lookup returns CDR1 SGHKS and CDR2 YYEKEE (reference sequence). CDR3 length: 13 amino acids. The CDR3 protein is CASRLGSPYEQYF. The DNA for the CDR3 is TGCGCCAGCAGATTGGGGTCTCCCTACGAGCAGTACTTC.

This clonotype was seen repeatedly, ten times or more. The chain recombines TRBV7-8 with TRBJ1-3; D is unclear. The CDR3 has 14 residues. V gave up 5 bases and J gave up 1 base, with 9 bases separating them. Germline V CDR1 and CDR2: SGHVS, FQNEAQ. CDR3 amino acids: CASSPGGSGNTIYF. The CDR3 nucleotides are TGTGCCAGCAGCCCTGGCGGATCTGGAAACACCATATATTTT. The complete variable domain, with remaining parts taken from reference TRBV7-8 and TRBJ1-3, reads GAGVSQSPRYKVAKRGQDVALRCDPISGHVSLFWYQQALGQGPEFLTYFQNEAQLDKSGLPSDRFFAERPEGSVSTLKIQRTQQEDSAVYLCASSPGGSGNTIYFGEGSWLTVV.